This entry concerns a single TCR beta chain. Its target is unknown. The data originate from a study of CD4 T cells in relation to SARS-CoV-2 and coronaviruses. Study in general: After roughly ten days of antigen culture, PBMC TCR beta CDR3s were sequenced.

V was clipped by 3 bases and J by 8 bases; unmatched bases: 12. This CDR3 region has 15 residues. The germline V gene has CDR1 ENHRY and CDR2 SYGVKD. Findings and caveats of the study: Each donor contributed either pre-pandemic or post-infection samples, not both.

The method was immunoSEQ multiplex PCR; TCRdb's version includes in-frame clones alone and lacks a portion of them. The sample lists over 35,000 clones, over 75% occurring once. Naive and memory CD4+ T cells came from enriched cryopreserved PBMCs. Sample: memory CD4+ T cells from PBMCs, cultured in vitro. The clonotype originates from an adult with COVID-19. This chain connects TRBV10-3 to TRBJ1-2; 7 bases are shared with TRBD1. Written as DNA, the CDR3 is TGTGCCATCAGTGAAGGCCGCGGGACAGCACACGGCTACACCTTC. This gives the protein CAISEGRGTAHGYTF.